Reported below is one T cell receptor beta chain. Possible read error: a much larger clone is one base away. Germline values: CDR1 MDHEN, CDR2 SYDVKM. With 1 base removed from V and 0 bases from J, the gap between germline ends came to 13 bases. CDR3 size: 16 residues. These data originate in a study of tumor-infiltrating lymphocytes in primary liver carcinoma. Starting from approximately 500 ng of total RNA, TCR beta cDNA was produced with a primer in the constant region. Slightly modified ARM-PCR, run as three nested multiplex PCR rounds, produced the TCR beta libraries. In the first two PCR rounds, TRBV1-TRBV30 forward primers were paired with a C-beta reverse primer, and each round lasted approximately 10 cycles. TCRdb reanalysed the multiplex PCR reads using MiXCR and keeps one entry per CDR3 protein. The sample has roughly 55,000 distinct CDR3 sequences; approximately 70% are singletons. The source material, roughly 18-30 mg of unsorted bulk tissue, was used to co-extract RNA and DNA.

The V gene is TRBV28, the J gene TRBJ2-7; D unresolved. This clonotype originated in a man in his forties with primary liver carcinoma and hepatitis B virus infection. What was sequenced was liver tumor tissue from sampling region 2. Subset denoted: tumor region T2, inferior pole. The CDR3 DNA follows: TGTGCCAGCAGTTTATTGGGCAACGGCAGCTCCTACGAGCAGTACTTC. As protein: CASSLLGNGSSYEQYF.